This T cell receptor beta chain was sequenced in a study of T cell clusters in autoimmune cytopenias (dated by TCRdb to about 2019). Context from the whole study: Of the roughly 44 healthy donor controls, approximately 24 were female, and the group had a mean age of 56 years and a median age of 59 years. Repertoires from autoimmune hepatitis patients were compared with those of some 20 healthy donors matched for age and sex. The goal of the study was to determine whether autoimmune cytopenia patients have a disease-specific immune repertoire signature that could serve as a blood-based biomarker. TRB sequencing reached a median depth of 51,575 reads per sample and yielded a median of roughly 2,500 distinct TRB clonotypes per sample. Controls were roughly 26 age-matched healthy donors for primary cytopenia and about 14 age-matched CLL patients for secondary cytopenia. Alongside healthy, CLL and autoimmune hepatitis controls, autoimmune cytopenia patients had their peripheral blood TRB and IGH repertoires sequenced at active disease and again during treatment follow-up. General conclusions and limits of the study: The T cell clusters were defined only in silico, and the functional role of the clusters still needed to be validated experimentally. The GLIPH analysis suggested a lack of physiological T cell clusters in primary autoimmune cytopenia patients, since some 52 clusters were exclusive to healthy donors whereas 17 were exclusive to patients. Healthy donors had almost three times as many exclusive TRB clusters as active autoimmune hepatitis patients, a finding consistent with an autoimmunity-wide signature. The TRB repertoire shifts, including less even repertoires in secondary cytopenia and CLL, mostly reflected lymphoma bias and not autoimmunity. In the comparison of secondary cytopenia with CLL, no cluster-lack signature showed up, apparently because the dominant lymphoma-associated repertoire masked the signature.

CDR1 is given as LGHNA and CDR2 as YSLEER, both from the germline V gene. Measured from the cysteine to the phenylalanine, the CDR3 is 14 residues long. No nucleotide data were recorded. About this clonotype: The clone's antigen remains unknown.

For each sample, TRB amplification used around 260 ng of peripheral blood genomic DNA, equal to 35,000 to 45,000 genome equivalents. TRB rearrangements were amplified by multiplex PCR following a touch-down protocol, with the TRB-A and TRB-B primer pools mixed in one tube. Illumina adapters and sample indices were added to the amplicons through two consecutive PCR reactions performed with Phusion HS II polymerase. After gel purification with the NucleoSpin Gel and PCR Clean-up kit, the amplicons were quantified by Qubit and checked for quality on an Agilent 2100 Bioanalyzer. Sequencing of the libraries was done on an Illumina MiSeq with 600-cycle, single-indexed, paired-end runs. In the paper's pipeline: MiXCR version 2.1.12, together with the default MiXCR reference library, was used to align and assemble the TRB reads. Each unique CDR3 nucleotide sequence defined a clone, and only productive sequences with at least two reads were analysed. Repertoire diversity was assessed with alpha-parameterized diversity profiles (alpha 0 to 5), including the Shannon (alpha 1) and Simpson (alpha 2) indices, which were computed with an R script. The tcR package was used to compute combinatorial TRB VJ usage, and cohorts were compared on this usage by principal component analysis with ade4. GLIPH clustering of TCRbeta CDR3s was carried out on cohort pairs matched by age and read depth, and cluster frequencies were compared by Wilcoxon test. Based on TCRdb reprocessing of the reads, there is one entry per CDR3 protein sequence, and DNA is missing. In this record, the V and J calls reflect TCRdb's handling and not the investigators' own analysis. This sample's listing comprises some 11,000 distinct CDR3 sequences. 3.3% of the sample is taken by the ten largest.

Separately, the same data were catalogued under a study of T cell repertoires in aging, cancer and after chemotherapy. The second paper further reports: Six donor age groups were covered, ranging from 30 or younger up to 70 or older, and each group contained at least three individuals. Control TCR repertoires from healthy donors were recorded across several months to years, and re-sampling revealed clear clonal overlap. In total, the full dataset held 10 million or so TCR reads. Compared with age-matched healthy donors, untreated patients with either hematological or solid cancers had significantly lower TCR diversity in the blood along with higher clonality. Declining TCR diversity with age in healthy donors was mainly explained by loss of richness; in cancer patients, loss of evenness also contributed. Median generation probability increased over the chemotherapy interval in both cancer cohorts, suggesting repertoire reconstitution through rebound thymic output. According to the authors, the repertoire data do not permit conclusions about immunological memory after chemotherapy. To look at immunoaging and at how T cells reconstitute after chemotherapy, the study profiled TCR beta repertoires in peripheral blood from both healthy donors and cancer patients. Alongside some 100 healthy donors serving as a reference group, the cohort included 200 to 250 cancer patients, of whom approximately 94 had hematological cancers and about 130 had solid cancers. MiXCR versions 2.12 and 3.0.5 were used to process the TRB sequences. The repertoire metrics were Shannon diversity, evenness, clonality (defined as one minus evenness), and alpha-parameterized diversity profiles covering alpha 0 to 5. The IGoR algorithm was used to compute generation probabilities of clones in paired pre- and post-chemotherapy samples.

The chain uses TRBV4-3 and TRBJ2-7; TCRdb names TRBD1, which stays unverified in the absence of DNA. The receptor was isolated from a human donor in good health. Sequencing used peripheral blood. The CDR3 here reads CASSQGQGNYEQYF.